The entry below describes one T cell receptor beta chain. The antigen remains unidentified. One end of the junction varies from germline; a read error may be responsible. These data belong to a study of regulatory T cells in long-lasting Graves disease. Time point specified: persistent/refractory GD, antithyroid drugs over 5 years with positive TRAb. PBMC RNA served as the TCR library source. Study results and limitations: The persistent group shared some 2,700 public clonotypes, more than the approximately 1,000 shared by new patients.

Through Arm-PCR of CDR3 regions and iRepertoire HTBI primers, TCR beta libraries were built. TCRdb reprocessed the multiplex PCR reads via MiXCR and lists one record per CDR3 protein. The sample holds roughly 400,000 distinct CDR3 sequences; 20% to 25% are singletons and the top ten take approximately 14%. The clonotype originates from a female donor with Graves disease. The sample here was peripheral blood mononuclear cells (PBMCs), taken when the disease was refractory, from a patient treated with antithyroid drugs.

CDR3 sequence reads: CASTTGQGASGELLF. CDR3 coding DNA: TGTGCCAGCACCACGGGACAGGGGGCATCCGGGGAGCTGCTTTTT. The chain uses TRBV6-4 and TRBJ2-2; 12 bases agree with TRBD1. CDR1 and CDR2 from the germline V gene are MRHNA and SNTAGT. There are 15 residues in the CDR3.